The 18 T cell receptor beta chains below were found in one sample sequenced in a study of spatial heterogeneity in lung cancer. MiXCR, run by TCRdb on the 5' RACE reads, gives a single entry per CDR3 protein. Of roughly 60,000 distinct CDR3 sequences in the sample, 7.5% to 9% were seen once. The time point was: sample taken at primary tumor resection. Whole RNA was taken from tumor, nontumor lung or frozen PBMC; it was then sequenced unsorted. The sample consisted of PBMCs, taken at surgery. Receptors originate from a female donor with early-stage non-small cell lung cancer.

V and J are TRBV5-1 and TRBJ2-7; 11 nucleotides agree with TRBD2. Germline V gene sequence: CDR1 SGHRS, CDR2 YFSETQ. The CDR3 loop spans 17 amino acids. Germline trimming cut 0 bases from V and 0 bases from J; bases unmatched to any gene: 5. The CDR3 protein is CASSLGLAGGASYEQYF. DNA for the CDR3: TGCGCCAGCAGCTTGGGCCTAGCGGGAGGTGCCTCCTACGAGCAGTACTTC.

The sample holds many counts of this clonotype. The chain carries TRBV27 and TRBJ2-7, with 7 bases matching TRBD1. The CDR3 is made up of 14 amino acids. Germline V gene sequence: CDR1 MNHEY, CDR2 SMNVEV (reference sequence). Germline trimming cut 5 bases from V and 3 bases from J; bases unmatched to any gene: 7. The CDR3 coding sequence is TGTGCCAGCAGTACATACGGGACAGACTACGAGCAGTACGTC. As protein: CASSTYGTDYEQYV.

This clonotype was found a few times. CDR3 DNA sequence: TGTGCCAGCAGCTGGGAGGGTCTAGACACTGAAGCTTTCTTT. The encoded protein is CASSWEGLDTEAFF. The rearrangement uses TRBV11-2 and TRBJ1-1; D remains unclear. Germline V CDR1 and CDR2: SGHAT, FQNNGV. Trimming cost V 4 bases and J 3 bases, with 12 bases left between them. The CDR3 runs 14 residues.

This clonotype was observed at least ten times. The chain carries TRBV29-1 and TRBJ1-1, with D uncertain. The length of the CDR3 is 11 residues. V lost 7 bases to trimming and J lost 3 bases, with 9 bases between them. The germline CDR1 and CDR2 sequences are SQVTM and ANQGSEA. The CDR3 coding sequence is TGCAGCGCGGGATGGGACACTGAAGCTTTCTTT. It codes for CSAGWDTEAFF.

The CDR3 DNA is TGTGCCAGCAGCCCCCGCCTTGGGGACACAGATACGCAGTATTTT. The encoded protein is CASSPRLGDTDTQYF. This rearrangement joins TRBV7-2 to TRBJ2-3; D remains unclear. The CDR3 is 15 residues long. Germline V gene sequence: CDR1 SGHTA, CDR2 FQGNSA. With 5 bases removed from V and 2 bases from J, the gap between germline ends came to 14 bases.

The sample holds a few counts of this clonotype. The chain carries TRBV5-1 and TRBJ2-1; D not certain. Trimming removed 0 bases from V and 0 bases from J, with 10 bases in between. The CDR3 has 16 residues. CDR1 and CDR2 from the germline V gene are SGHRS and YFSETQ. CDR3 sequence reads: CASSLEGASSYNEQFF. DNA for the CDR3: TGCGCCAGCAGCTTGGAAGGCGCGAGCTCCTACAATGAGCAGTTCTTC. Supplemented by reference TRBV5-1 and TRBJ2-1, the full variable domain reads KAGVTQTPRYLIKTRGQQVTLSCSPISGHRSVSWYQQTPGQGLQFLFEYFSETQRNKGNFPGRFSGRQFSNSRSEMNVSTLELGDSALYLCASSLEGASSYNEQFFGPGTRLTVL.

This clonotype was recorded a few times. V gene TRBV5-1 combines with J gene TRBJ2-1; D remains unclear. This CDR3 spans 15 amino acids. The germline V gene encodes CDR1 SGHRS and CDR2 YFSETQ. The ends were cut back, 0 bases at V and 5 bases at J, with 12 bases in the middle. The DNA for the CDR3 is TGCGCCAGCAGCTTGGGCGGTTCTAGGGACAATGAGCAGTTCTTC. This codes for CASSLGGSRDNEQFF.

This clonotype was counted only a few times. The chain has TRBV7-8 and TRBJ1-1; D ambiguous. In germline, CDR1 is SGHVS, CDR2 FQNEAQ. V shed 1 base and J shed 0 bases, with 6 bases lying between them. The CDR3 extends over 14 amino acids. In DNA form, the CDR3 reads TGTGCCAGCAGCTTAGGACATATGAACACTGAAGCTTTCTTT. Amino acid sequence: CASSLGHMNTEAFF.

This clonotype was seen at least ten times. The CDR3 bases are TGTGCCGCCGGAGGGGACCTGAACACTGAAGCTTTCTTT. Translation gives CAAGGDLNTEAFF. V gene TRBV28 combines with J gene TRBJ1-1, with TRBD1 as a possible D gene (5 bases). The CDR3 is 13 amino acids. CDR1 and CDR2 (germline): MDHEN, SYDVKM. Between the trimmed V and J ends, which lost 11 bases and 0 bases, there was a span of 13 bases.

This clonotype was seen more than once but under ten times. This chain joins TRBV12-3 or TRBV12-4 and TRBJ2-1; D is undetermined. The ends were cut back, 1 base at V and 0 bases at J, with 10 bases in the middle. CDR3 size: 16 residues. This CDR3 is CASSLDGIPSYNEQFF. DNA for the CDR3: TGTGCCAGCAGTTTAGATGGGATTCCCTCCTACAATGAGCAGTTCTTC.

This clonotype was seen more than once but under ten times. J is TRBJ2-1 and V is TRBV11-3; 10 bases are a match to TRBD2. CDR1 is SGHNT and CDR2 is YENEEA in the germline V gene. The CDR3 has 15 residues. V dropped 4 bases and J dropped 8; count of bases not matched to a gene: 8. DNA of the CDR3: TGTGCCAGCAGCTCATTAAGGACTAGCGGCGATGAGCAGTTCTTC. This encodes CASSSLRTSGDEQFF.

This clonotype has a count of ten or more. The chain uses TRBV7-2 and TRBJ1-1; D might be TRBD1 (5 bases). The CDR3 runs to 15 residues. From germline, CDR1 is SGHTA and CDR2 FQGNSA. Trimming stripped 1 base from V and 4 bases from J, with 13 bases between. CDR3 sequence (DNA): TGTGCCAGCAGCTTAGGGGCAGGGACTGGCACTGAAGCTTTCTTT. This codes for CASSLGAGTGTEAFF.

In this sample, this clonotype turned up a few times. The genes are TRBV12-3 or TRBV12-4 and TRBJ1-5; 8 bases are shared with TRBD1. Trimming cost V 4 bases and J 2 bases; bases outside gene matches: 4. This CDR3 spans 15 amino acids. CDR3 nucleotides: TGTGCCAGCAGTTCGATGACAGGGGGCAATCAGCCCCAGCATTTT. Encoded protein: CASSSMTGGNQPQHF.

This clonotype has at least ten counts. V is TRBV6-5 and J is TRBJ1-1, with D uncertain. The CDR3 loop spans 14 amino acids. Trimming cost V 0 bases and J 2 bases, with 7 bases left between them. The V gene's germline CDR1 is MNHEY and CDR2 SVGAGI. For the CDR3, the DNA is TGTGCCAGCAGTTACTCGATGGGAAACACTGAAGCTTTCTTT. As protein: CASSYSMGNTEAFF.

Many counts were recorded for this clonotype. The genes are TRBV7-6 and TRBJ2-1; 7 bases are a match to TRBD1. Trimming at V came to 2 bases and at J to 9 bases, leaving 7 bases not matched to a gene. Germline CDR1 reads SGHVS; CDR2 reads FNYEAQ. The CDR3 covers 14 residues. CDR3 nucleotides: TGTGCCAGCAGCTTACGGCAGGGGGTTGGTGAGCAGTTCTTC. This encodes CASSLRQGVGEQFF.

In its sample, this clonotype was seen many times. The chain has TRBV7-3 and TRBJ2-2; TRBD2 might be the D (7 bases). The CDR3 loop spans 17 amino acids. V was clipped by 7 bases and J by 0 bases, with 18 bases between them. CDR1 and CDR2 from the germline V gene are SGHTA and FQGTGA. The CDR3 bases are TGTGCCAGCACATATTCGGCGGGGGCAACGAACACCGGGGAGCTGTTTTTT. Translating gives CASTYSAGATNTGELFF.

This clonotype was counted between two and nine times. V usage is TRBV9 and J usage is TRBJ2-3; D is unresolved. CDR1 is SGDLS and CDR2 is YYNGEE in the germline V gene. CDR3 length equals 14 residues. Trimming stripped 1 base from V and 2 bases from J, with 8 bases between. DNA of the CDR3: TGTGCCAGCAGCGTAACGATTCCCACAGATACGCAGTATTTT. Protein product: CASSVTIPTDTQYF.

The CDR3 nucleotides are TGCAGTGCTAGAGATCATGGAGGGCCCTCCTACGAGCAGTACGTC. It yields the protein CSARDHGGPSYEQYV. V gene TRBV20-1 combines with J gene TRBJ2-7; D perhaps matches TRBD2 (6 bases). Germline V gene data show CDR1 as DFQATT and CDR2 as SNEGSKA (reference sequence). This CDR3 spans 15 amino acids. The V and J ends lost 0 bases and 0 bases respectively, with 12 bases between them.